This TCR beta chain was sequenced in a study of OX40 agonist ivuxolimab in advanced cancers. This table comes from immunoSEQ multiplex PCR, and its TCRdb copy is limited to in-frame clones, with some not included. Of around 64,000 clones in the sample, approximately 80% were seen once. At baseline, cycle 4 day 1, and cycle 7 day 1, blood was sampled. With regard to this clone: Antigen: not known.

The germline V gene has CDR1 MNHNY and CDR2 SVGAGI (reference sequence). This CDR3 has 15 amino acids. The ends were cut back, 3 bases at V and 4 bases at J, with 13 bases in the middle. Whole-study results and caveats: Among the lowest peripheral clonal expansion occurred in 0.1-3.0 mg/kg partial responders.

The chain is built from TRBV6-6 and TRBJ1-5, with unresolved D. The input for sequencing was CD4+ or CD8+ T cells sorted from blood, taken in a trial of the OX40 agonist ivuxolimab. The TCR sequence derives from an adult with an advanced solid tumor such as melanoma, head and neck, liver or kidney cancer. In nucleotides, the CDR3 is TGTGCCAGCAGTTATCTCCCCACGGGAAATCAGCCCCAGCATTTT. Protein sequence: CASSYLPTGNQPQHF.